These T cell receptor beta chains were read from a single sample in a study of response to subunit inactivated influenza vaccine. TCRdb redid the calling of the RT-PCR reads with MiXCR, one entry per CDR3 protein. The table shows a few hundred thousand distinct CDR3 sequences, with 7.2% occurring only once. The source was PBMCs from blood, collected less than 25 months after vaccination. Source of these receptors: a man between 50 and 69 years old who received an inactivated influenza vaccine. Each CDR3 is given with its conserved first and last residue. The D gene is left open where the match is weak. Clone size appears in some rows only: once, few, many, or a class for an expanded clone.

j_gene: TRBJ2-3
abundance: .
d_gene: .
v_gene: TRBV7-2
CDR3aa: CASSTDGIGSQYF
CDR3nt: TGTGCCAGCAGCACCGACGGGATCGGGTCGCAGTATTTT

j_gene: TRBJ2-3
abundance: few
d_gene: .
v_gene: TRBV12-3/TRBV12-4
CDR3aa: CASSWKDTQYF
CDR3nt: TGTGCCAGCAGCTGGAAAGATACGCAGTATTTT

j_gene: TRBJ2-7
abundance: few
d_gene: TRBD1
v_gene: TRBV4-1
CDR3aa: CASSRAPGQFYEQYF
CDR3nt: TGCGCCAGCAGCCGAGCCCCGGGACAGTTTTACGAGCAGTACTTC

j_gene: TRBJ2-7
abundance: many
d_gene: .
v_gene: TRBV29-1
CDR3aa: CSVSDSYEQYF
CDR3nt: TGCAGCGTGAGCGACAGCTACGAGCAGTACTTC

j_gene: TRBJ1-1
abundance: .
d_gene: .
v_gene: TRBV27
CDR3aa: CASSMVVKGTEAFF
CDR3nt: TGTGCCAGCAGTATGGTAGTTAAAGGCACTGAAGCTTTCTTT

j_gene: TRBJ1-6
abundance: many
d_gene: .
v_gene: TRBV21-1
CDR3aa: CASKGQGNSPLHF
CDR3nt: TGTGCCAGCAAGGGACAGGGAAATTCACCCCTCCACTTT

j_gene: TRBJ1-1
abundance: few
d_gene: .
v_gene: TRBV19
CDR3aa: CASREPGRVSEAFF
CDR3nt: TGTGCCAGTAGGGAACCGGGTCGAGTGTCTGAAGCTTTCTTT

j_gene: TRBJ2-5
abundance: .
d_gene: TRBD1
v_gene: TRBV10-1
CDR3aa: CASSESTSGGQETQYF
CDR3nt: TGCGCCAGCAGTGAGTCGACCTCAGGGGGACAAGAGACCCAGTACTTC

j_gene: TRBJ2-5
abundance: .
d_gene: .
v_gene: TRBV7-2
CDR3aa: CASSLVDSRVQYF
CDR3nt: TGTGCCAGCAGCTTAGTGGACAGTAGGGTCCAGTACTTC

j_gene: TRBJ1-1
abundance: many
d_gene: TRBD1
v_gene: TRBV10-3
CDR3aa: CAIRGQDGTEAFF
CDR3nt: TGTGCCATCAGGGGACAGGATGGCACTGAAGCTTTCTTT

j_gene: TRBJ2-3
abundance: many
d_gene: .
v_gene: TRBV21-1
CDR3aa: CASTFRDRQRDTQYF
CDR3nt: TGTGCCAGCACCTTCCGGGACAGGCAGCGGGATACGCAGTATTTT

j_gene: TRBJ2-3
abundance: many
d_gene: .
v_gene: TRBV9
CDR3aa: CASSVRQTDTQYF
CDR3nt: TGTGCCAGCAGCGTCCGACAAACAGATACGCAGTATTTT

j_gene: TRBJ2-5
abundance: .
d_gene: .
v_gene: TRBV6-5
CDR3aa: CASSYTTEEETQYF
CDR3nt: TGTGCCAGCAGTTACACTACAGAGGAAGAGACCCAGTACTTC

j_gene: TRBJ2-5
abundance: many
d_gene: TRBD1
v_gene: TRBV5-1
CDR3aa: CASSPYSLGTGFLMAQYF
CDR3nt: TGCGCCAGCAGCCCCTACAGCCTTGGGACAGGGTTCCTCATGGCCCAGTACTTC

j_gene: TRBJ2-7
abundance: few
d_gene: .
v_gene: TRBV7-9
CDR3aa: CASSLGVGAPYEQYF
CDR3nt: TGTGCCAGCAGCTTGGGGGTGGGGGCCCCCTACGAGCAGTACTTC